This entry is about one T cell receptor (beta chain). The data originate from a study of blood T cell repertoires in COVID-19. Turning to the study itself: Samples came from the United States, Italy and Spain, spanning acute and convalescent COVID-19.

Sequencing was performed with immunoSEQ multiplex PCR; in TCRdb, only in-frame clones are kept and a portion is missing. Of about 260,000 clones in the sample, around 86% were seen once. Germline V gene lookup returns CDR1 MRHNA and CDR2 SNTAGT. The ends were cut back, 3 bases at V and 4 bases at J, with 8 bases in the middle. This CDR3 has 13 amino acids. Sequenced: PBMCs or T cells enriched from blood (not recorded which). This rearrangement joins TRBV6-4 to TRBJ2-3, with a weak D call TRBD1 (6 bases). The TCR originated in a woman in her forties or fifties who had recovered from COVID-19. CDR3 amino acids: CASSEQGADTQYF. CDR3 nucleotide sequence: TGTGCCAGCAGTGAACAGGGCGCAGATACGCAGTATTTT.